The clone carrying this TCR beta chain has just a few counts. Its antigen remains unidentified. This CDR3 is 11 amino acids long. The germline gives CDR1 SNHLY, CDR2 FYNNEI. Trimming took 5 bases from V and 8 from J, leaving 9 bases between them. All unsorted peripheral T cells were captured because whole blood was used without fractionation. Enrollment excluded donors with tumors, hepatitis B or C, or recent vaccination. About 480 ng RNA was reverse transcribed with alpha and beta constant-region primers. Using multiplexing indices, alpha and beta chain libraries were generated apart by chain-specific third strand synthesis. One entry per CDR3 protein, called by TCRdb with MiXCR from the 5' RACE reads. The sample holds 8,000 to 10,000 distinct CDR3 sequences, roughly 7.3% seen once. This sample was taken from a study of HIV-infected patients and healthy controls. Findings and limits, study-wide: MAIT alpha-chain CDR3s were frequent in healthy controls, depleted in HIV+.

The clonotype comes from an adult with HIV infection. Sequencing was performed on blood, taken before antiretroviral therapy. The chain is built from TRBV2 and TRBJ1-1, with D perhaps TRBD1 (6 bases). The CDR3 DNA sequence: TGTGCCAGCAGTAGGGGGAGAGAAGCTTTCTTT. Its protein is CASSRGREAFF.